Following are 26 T cell receptor beta chains from one sample sequenced in a study of CD8+ T cells in alopecia areata. Reverse transcribed after extraction, RNA yielded cDNA as the sequencing template. Using immunoSEQ multiplex PCR, the repertoire was profiled, and TCRdb retains in-frame clones only, with some absent. This repertoire holds 1,500 to 2,000 clones, and none appear only once. The sequenced material came from lesional skin. The origin of the receptors is a C3H/HeJ mouse with alopecia areata. Strain MHC haplotype: H2-k.

This clone was found many times. Gene names are the mouse ones. The CDR3 end is not reached by the read, which stops 4 residues before it; the germline J gene fills it in. The chain links TRBV13-2 to TRBJ1-4; 10 bases line up with TRBD1. Germline-derived CDR1 and CDR2 are NNHNN and SYGAGS (reference sequence). CDR3 length equals 14 residues. The CDR3 spells CASGDRDRGERLFF. The part of the CDR3 DNA that was read is TGTGCCAGCGGTGACCGGGACAGGGGCGAA.

This clone was seen at least ten times. Mouse germline and gene names are used. The read falls 4 residues short of the CDR3 end, and the missing part is taken from the germline J gene. The chain links TRBV13-1 to TRBJ2-7, with 8 positions matching TRBD2. The length of the CDR3 is 14 residues. In germline, CDR1 is NSHNY, CDR2 SYGAGN. The sequenced part of the CDR3 DNA is TGTGCCAGCAGTGATGGGGGGGGGCGCGAT. As protein: CASSDGGGRD. The full CDR3 sequence reads CASSDGGGRDEQYF.

This clone was recorded a few times. DNA and listed protein disagree at residue 14, so the protein shown here was translated from the DNA. A far larger clone lies a single base away; this is likely a read error. Mouse names are used for the genes. The sequenced fragment ends 3 residues before the CDR3 boundary, so the rest is inferred from the germline J gene. The chain uses TRBV13-1 and TRBJ1-6, with 12 bases that match TRBD1. TRBJ1-6 is recorded as an ORF, its role being uncertain. CDR1 is NSHNY, CDR2 SYGAGN, per germline. This CDR3 has 17 residues. Unmatched junction bases numbered 4, after V lost 0 bases and J lost 6 bases. This CDR3 reads CASSDGDRGRVNSPLYF. CDR3 DNA, as far as it was read: TGTGCCAGCAGTGATGGGGACAGGGGGCGGGTTAATTCGCCC.

This clone was seen at least ten times. Gene names are the mouse ones. The CDR3 end lies 4 residues beyond the end of the read and is filled in from the germline J gene. This sequence joins TRBV19 and TRBJ2-5, with 10 bases aligning to TRBD2. This CDR3 is built from 12 residues. Germline CDR1 is FNHDT and CDR2 is SITEND (reference sequence). Partial CDR3 DNA: TGTGCCAGCAGGACTGGGGGGGAC. Protein product: CASRTGGD. The whole CDR3 protein reads CASRTGGDTQYF.

This clone came up a few times. Mouse gene names and germline throughout. The read gets to within 4 residues of the CDR3 end, and the germline J gene fills in the rest. The V and J genes are TRBV2 and TRBJ1-1, with unresolved D. The V gene's germline CDR1 is LGHNA and CDR2 YSYQKL. This CDR3 spans 13 amino acids. The CDR3 sequence is CASSQEWRAEVFF. CDR3 DNA, as far as it was read: TGTGCCAGCAGCCAAGAGTGGAGGGCA.

In its sample, this clone was seen many times. All gene names here are mouse names. From the germline J gene comes the end of the CDR3, since the read stops 4 residues before it. V is TRBV1 and J is TRBJ1-1; D not resolved. CDR3 length equals 13 residues. The V and J ends lost 0 bases and 1 base respectively, with 3 bases between them. Germline values: CDR1 NSQYPW, CDR2 LRSPGD (reference sequence). CDR3 DNA (partial): TGCACCTGCAGTGCAGAACAAAACACA. The encoded protein is CTCSAEQNT. The full CDR3 protein reads CTCSAEQNTEVFF.

Ten or more counts support this clone. Gene and germline names: mouse. Coverage ceases 4 residues before the CDR3 finishes, and the germline J gene fills in the end. This rearrangement joins TRBV5 to TRBJ2-4, with 10 bases lining up with TRBD2. In germline, CDR1 is LGHNA, CDR2 YNLKQL (reference sequence). The V and J ends lost 6 bases and 0 bases, in that order; junction bases with no gene match: 6. CDR3 length: 16 residues. The CDR3 is CASSIYWGGSQNTLYF. Partial CDR3 DNA: TGTGCCAGCAGTATATACTGGGGGGGTAGTCAAAAC.

This clone has a handful of counts. The germline and genes are mouse ones. The DNA ends 4 residues before the CDR3 does, and the rest of the CDR3 is filled in from the germline J gene. The chain uses TRBV4 and TRBJ2-5; unclear D gene. In germline, CDR1 is LGHDT, CDR2 YNNKQL (reference sequence). There are 11 residues in the CDR3. Incomplete CDR3 DNA: TGTGCCAGCAGGGAGGGTGAC. Translation: CASREGD. The whole CDR3 protein reads CASREGDTQYF.

This clone has a count of ten or more. The genes and germline here are from mouse. The read finishes 4 residues shy of the CDR3 end, and the germline J gene is used to complete it. Other DNA sequences in the sample encode the same CDR3. This chain joins TRBV19 and TRBJ1-4; 10 bases are a match to TRBD1. CDR1 FNHDT and CDR2 SITEND come from the germline V gene (reference sequence). Trimming took 2 bases from V and 6 from J; bases not matched to a gene: 4. This CDR3 has 15 residues. The CDR3 loop is CASSMGDRGDERLFF. Incomplete CDR3 DNA: TGTGCCAGCAGTATGGGGGACAGGGGAGACGAA.

In its sample, this clone is medium-sized. The gene names here belong to mouse. Read sequence stops 4 residues before the CDR3 end, and the germline J gene provides the missing end. The chain employs TRBV19 and TRBJ2-5; 8 bases match TRBD2. The germline V gene has CDR1 FNHDT and CDR2 SITEND (reference sequence). Losses at the gene ends were 2 bases for V and 2 bases for J; bases not matched to a gene: 1. The CDR3 runs to 14 residues. The CDR3 reads CASSIWGGQDTQYF. Incomplete CDR3 DNA: TGTGCCAGCAGTATTTGGGGGGGCCAAGAC.

With regard to this clone: A single base is all that separates this from a far larger clone, so a read error is likely. Any gene name here is a mouse gene name. The read halts 4 residues ahead of the CDR3 end, with the missing end drawn from the germline J gene. This chain joins TRBV24 and TRBJ2-7; D ambiguous. This CDR3 is built from 11 residues. Germline lookup yields CDR1 KGHTA and CDR2 FRNEEI. V was cut by 6 bases and J by 3 bases, with 6 bases left in between. The CDR3 sequence: CASRDNYEQYF. CDR3 bases read: TGTGCCAGCAGAGACAACTAT.

Worth noting for this clone: TCRdb lists a protein that is different at residue 10 from the translated DNA; the protein given here uses the DNA translation. Any gene name here is a mouse gene name. CDR3 residues: CAWMGQSGNTLYF. CDR3 bases read: TGTGCCTGGATGGGACAGTCTGGAAATACG. The chain links TRBV31 to TRBJ1-3; 7 nucleotides agree with TRBD1. The read halts 3 residues ahead of the CDR3 end, with the missing end drawn from the germline J gene. The CDR3 length is 13 residues. Germline V gene sequence: CDR1 GKSSPN, CDR2 SITVG. V lost 4 bases, J lost 1 base, and 1 base stayed unmatched.

The table lists this clone with many counts. Germline and genes: mouse. The read comes to an end 4 residues before the CDR3 does, leaving the germline J gene to fill in the end. This chain connects TRBV13-3 to TRBJ2-2; no clear D. The CDR3 has 13 residues. Germline V gene data show CDR1 as NNHDY and CDR2 as SYVADS. Trimming removed 2 bases from V and 2 bases from J, with 4 bases in between. CDR3 amino acids: CASSEGNTGQLYF. CDR3 DNA (partial): TGTGCCAGCAGTGAAGGGAACACCGGG. The whole variable domain, filled in from reference TRBV13-3 and TRBJ2-2, reads EAAVTQSPRSKVAVTGGKVTLSCHQTNNHDYMYWYRQDTGHGLRLIHYSYVADSTEKGDIPDGYKASRPSQENFSLILELASLSQTAVYFCASSEGNTGQLYFGEGSKLTVL.

This clone was recorded at least ten times. Gene names are the mouse ones. The missing CDR3 end, 4 residues past where the read stops, is filled in from the germline J gene. The chain is built from TRBV12-1 and TRBJ2-7; a weak D match, TRBD2 (5 bases). CDR1 is SGHSN and CDR2 is HYEKVE in the germline V gene. This CDR3 spans 14 amino acids. The covered CDR3 bases are TGTGCCAGCTCTCCCCCTTTGGGGAGGGAT. Amino acid sequence: CASSPPLGRD. The entire CDR3 protein reads CASSPPLGRDEQYF.

By sample share, this clone is medium-sized. The genes are named according to mouse. The CDR3 end is not reached by the read, which stops 4 residues before it; the germline J gene fills it in. The chain has TRBV17 and TRBJ2-1, with D possibly matching TRBD1 (7 bases). Germline values: CDR1 MNHDT, CDR2 YYDKIL. The CDR3 consists of 15 residues. The CDR3 reads CASSRRGRVAAEQFF. CDR3 DNA (partial): TGTGCTAGCAGTAGAAGGGGGCGCGTGGCGGCT.

This clone was seen ten or more times. Each gene name is a mouse one. The read is 4 residues too short to cover the CDR3 end, so that end is filled in from the germline J gene. V and J are TRBV13-3 and TRBJ1-4, with a tentative D call TRBD1 (6 bases). The CDR3 spans 15 residues. Germline lookup yields CDR1 NNHDY and CDR2 SYVADS. V lost 4 bases and J 0 bases, leaving 10 bases between the germline ends. CDR3 DNA, as far as it was read: TGTGCCAGCAGTCCAGGGGCTTTTTCCAACGAA. This translates into CASSPGAFSNE. The full CDR3 protein is CASSPGAFSNERLFF.

This clone was seen repeatedly, ten times or more. The germline and genes are mouse ones. The observed sequence ends 4 residues before the CDR3 terminus, with the missing tail filled in from the germline J gene. The chain carries TRBV1 and TRBJ2-1; 8 bases line up with TRBD2. This CDR3 has 18 residues. The V gene's germline CDR1 is NSQYPW and CDR2 LRSPGD (reference sequence). The CDR3 DNA, read in part, is TGCACCTGCAGTGCAGATAGGGACTGGAGGGGGGGTGGGGCT. Its protein is CTCSADRDWRGGGA. The whole CDR3 protein is CTCSADRDWRGGGAEQFF. Complete variable domain (other parts from reference TRBV1 and TRBJ2-1): VTLLEQNPRWRLVPRGQAVNLRCILKNSQYPWMSWYQQDLQKQLQWLFTLRSPGDKEVKSLPGADYLATRVTDTELRLQVANMSQGRTLYCTCSADRDWRGGGAEQFFGPGTRLTVL.

This clone was counted many times. The genes are named according to mouse. Read coverage stops 4 residues before the CDR3 terminus; the germline J gene supplies the remainder. The rearrangement links TRBV2 to TRBJ2-5; maybe TRBD1 (6 bases). The V gene's germline CDR1 is LGHNA and CDR2 YSYQKL. The CDR3 has 14 amino acids. The covered CDR3 bases are TGTGCCAGCAGCCAAGATGGGACAAAAGAC. Translated: CASSQDGTKD. The full CDR3 reads CASSQDGTKDTQYF.

Within the sample, this clone is medium-sized. Mouse gene names apply. The observed sequence ends 4 residues before the CDR3 terminus, with the missing tail filled in from the germline J gene. The chain uses TRBV19 and TRBJ2-3, with D tentatively TRBD1 (6 bases). V was pared by 0 bases and J by 0 bases, with 8 bases between. Looked up from germline, CDR1 is FNHDT and CDR2 is SITEND (reference sequence). The CDR3 runs 15 residues. The CDR3 bases that were read are TGTGCCAGCAGTATAGTTGACAGGAGTGCAGAA. It codes for CASSIVDRSAE. In full, the CDR3 is CASSIVDRSAETLYF.

This clone came up a few times. The listed genes are named as in mouse. The missing CDR3 end, 4 residues past where the read stops, is filled in from the germline J gene. V gene TRBV17 combines with J gene TRBJ2-1; 8 bases match TRBD2. Per germline, CDR1 MNHDT and CDR2 YYDKIL. CDR3 length: 16 residues. After removal of 0 bases from V and 6 bases from J, the junction contained 7 bases not matched to a gene. CDR3 DNA, as far as it was read: TGTGCTAGCAGTAGAGATTTGGGGGGGGCGCTTGCT. This gives the protein CASSRDLGGALA. In full, the CDR3 reads CASSRDLGGALAEQFF.

At least ten counts were recorded for this clone. Germline and genes: mouse. The sequence runs out 4 residues before the end of the CDR3; the remainder is reconstructed from the germline J gene. The chain couples TRBV13-1 to TRBJ2-4; D may be TRBD1 (6 bases). V was clipped by 3 bases and J by 1 base, with 9 bases between them. The CDR3 loop spans 14 amino acids. The germline V gene has CDR1 NSHNY and CDR2 SYGAGN. The sequenced part of the CDR3 DNA is TGTGCCAGCAGTGCCCGACAGGGTCAAAAC. Translation gives CASSARQGQN. The full CDR3 reads CASSARQGQNTLYF.

This clone was recorded many times. Mouse gene names apply. The read terminates 4 residues before the CDR3 end, so the remaining end is supplied by the germline J gene. This rearrangement joins TRBV29 to TRBJ2-7; 9 bases align to TRBD1. CDR3 length: 14 amino acids. Germline V gives CDR1 MSHET, CDR2 SYDVDS. V trimming: 3 bases; J trimming: 3 bases; junction bases outside the gene matches: 3. The sequenced part of the CDR3 DNA is TGTGCTAGCAGTTTGGGGACAGGGTTCTAT. This encodes CASSLGTGFY. Given in full, the CDR3 is CASSLGTGFYEQYF.

In this sample, this clone turned up a few times. Gene names and germline match the mouse. The DNA read from the CDR3 is TGTGCCAGCAGTGATGCAGGACAGCACACA. It yields the protein CASSDAGQHT. Given in full, the CDR3 is CASSDAGQHTEVFF. The chain is built from TRBV3 and TRBJ1-1; D perhaps matches TRBD1 (6 bases). The CDR3 end falls 4 residues outside the read, so it is completed with the germline J gene. V gave up 6 bases and J gave up 3 bases, with 14 bases separating them. The germline gives CDR1 SNHLY, CDR2 FYNGKV (reference sequence). The CDR3 is made up of 14 amino acids.

This clone was detected many times. Mouse germline and gene names are used. The CDR3 end is not reached by the read, which stops 4 residues before it; the germline J gene fills it in. The V call is TRBV13-2, the J call TRBJ2-7; TRBD2 agrees at 11 bases. V was pared by 5 bases and J by 0 bases, with 1 base of the junction left unmatched. The CDR3 sequence is 14 residues long. Germline assignment: CDR1 NNHNN and CDR2 SYGAGS (reference sequence). Here the CDR3 reads CASGDWGASYEQYF. The CDR3 DNA, read in part, is TGTGCCAGCGGGGACTGGGGGGCCTCCTAT.

This clone was seen a handful of times. Being one base from a much bigger clone, this may be a read error. Gene names refer to mouse genes. The read ends 4 residues before the CDR3 terminus; that terminus is restored from the germline J gene. The chain joins TRBV13-2 to TRBJ2-7; 11 nucleotides match TRBD2. The CDR3 has 15 residues. Per the germline V gene, CDR1 is NNHNN and CDR2 is SYGAGS (reference sequence). V lost 7 bases to trimming and J lost 1 base; unmatched junction nucleotides: 7. Partial CDR3 DNA: TGTGCCAGCAGTATCGGGACTGGGGGTTCCTAT. This gives the protein CASSIGTGGSY. The CDR3 in full is CASSIGTGGSYEQYF.

This clone is hyperexpanded (1% or more) in the sample. Each gene name is a mouse one. Read sequence stops 4 residues before the CDR3 end, and the germline J gene provides the missing end. The rearrangement uses TRBV1 and TRBJ2-5; 7 bases align to TRBD2. This CDR3 has 16 residues. Germline loops: CDR1 NSQYPW, CDR2 LRSPGD (reference sequence). CDR3 sequence: CTCSADHGWGRDTQYF. The CDR3 bases that were read are TGCACCTGCAGTGCAGATCACGGCTGGGGGAGAGAC.